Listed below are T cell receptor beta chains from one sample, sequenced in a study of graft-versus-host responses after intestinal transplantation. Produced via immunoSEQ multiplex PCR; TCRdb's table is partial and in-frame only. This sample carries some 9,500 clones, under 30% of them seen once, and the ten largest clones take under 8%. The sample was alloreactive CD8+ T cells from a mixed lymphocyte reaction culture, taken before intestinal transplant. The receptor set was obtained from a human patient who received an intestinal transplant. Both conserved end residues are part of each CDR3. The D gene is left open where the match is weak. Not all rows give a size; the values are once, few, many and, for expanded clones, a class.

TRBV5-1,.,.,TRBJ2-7,TGCGCCAGCAGCCCGTTGAGCACTACGGACTACGAGCAGTACTTC,CASSPLSTTDYEQYF
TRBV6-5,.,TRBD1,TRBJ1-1,TGTGCCAGCAGTTACTGGCAGGGGGACACTGAAGCTTTCTTT,CASSYWQGDTEAFF
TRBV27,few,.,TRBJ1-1,TGTGCCAGCAGTTTATTGGGGGGGAACACTGAAGCTTTCTTT,CASSLLGGNTEAFF
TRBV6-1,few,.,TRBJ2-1,TGTGCCAGCAGCCCTGTTCCCTCCTACAATGAGCAGTTCTTC,CASSPVPSYNEQFF
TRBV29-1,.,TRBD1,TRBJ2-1,TGCAGCGTTGACGCAGAGGGGGCTGTGGATGAGCAGTTCTTC,CSVDAEGAVDEQFF
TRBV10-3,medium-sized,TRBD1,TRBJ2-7,TGTGCCATCAAACCGGGACAGGGTAACTACGAGCAGTACTTC,CAIKPGQGNYEQYF
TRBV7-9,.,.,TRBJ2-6,TGTGCCAGCAGCTGGCAGGGATACCATGACAAAAGTCGGGCCAACGTCCTGACTTTC,CASSWQGYHDKSRANVLTF
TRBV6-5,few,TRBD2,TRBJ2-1,TGTGCCAGCAGTTACGGACTAGGCTTTGAGCAGTTCTTC,CASSYGLGFEQFF
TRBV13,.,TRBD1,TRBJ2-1,TGTGCCAGCAGCGTTTTTGGACAGGGCAACAATGAGCAGTTCTTC,CASSVFGQGNNEQFF
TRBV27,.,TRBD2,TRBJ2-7,TGTGCCAGCAGTTTCGGGGGGGCTCCCTACGAGCAGTACTTC,CASSFGGAPYEQYF
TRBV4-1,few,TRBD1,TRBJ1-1,TGCGCCAGCAGCCGAGGGGGGACAGGCTACACTGAAGCTTTCTTT,CASSRGGTGYTEAFF
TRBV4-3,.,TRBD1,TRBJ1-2,TGCGCCAGCACCCCGGGGACAGGGGGCTATGGCTACACCTTC,CASTPGTGGYGYTF
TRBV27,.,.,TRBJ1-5,TGTGCCAGCAGTTTGCTGGGCGGGGGGAACCAGCCCCAGCATTTT,CASSLLGGGNQPQHF
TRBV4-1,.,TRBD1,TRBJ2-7,TGCGCCAGCAGTCCTGACAGGGGGACCTACGAGCAGTACTTC,CASSPDRGTYEQYF
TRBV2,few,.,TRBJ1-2,TGTGCCAGCAGTGAAGAGGGAGTCTATGGCTACACCTTC,CASSEEGVYGYTF
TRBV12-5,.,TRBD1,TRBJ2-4,TGTGCTAGTGGTTTGGGAGGCGCGACAGGGCCAAACATTCAGTACTTC,CASGLGGATGPNIQYF
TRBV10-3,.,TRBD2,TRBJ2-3,TGTGCCATCAGTGACCCCACTAGCGCTAGCACAGATACGCAGTATTTT,CAISDPTSASTDTQYF
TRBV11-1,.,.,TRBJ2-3,TGTGCCAGCAGCTTCGGGGGAGGAACAGATACGCAGTATTTT,CASSFGGGTDTQYF
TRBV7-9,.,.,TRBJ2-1,TGTGCCAGCAGCACCAAACCGGGACACGCGGCACGATACAATGAGCAGTTCTTC,CASSTKPGHAARYNEQFF
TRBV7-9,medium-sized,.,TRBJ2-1,TGTGCCAGCAGCCCCTCAGGGTCGTCCTACAATGAGCAGTTCTTC,CASSPSGSSYNEQFF
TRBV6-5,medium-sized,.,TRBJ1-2,TGTGCCAGCAGTTACACGCCAGGAGGCCCCTATGGCTACACCTTC,CASSYTPGGPYGYTF
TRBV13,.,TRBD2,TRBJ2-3,TGTGCCACCACACTACGGCGGGGGGCCACAGATACGCAGTATTTT,CATTLRRGATDTQYF
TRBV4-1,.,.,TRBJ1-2,TGCGCCAGCAGCCAAGACGGGGTAGGAACCGGTAACTATGGCTACACCTTC,CASSQDGVGTGNYGYTF
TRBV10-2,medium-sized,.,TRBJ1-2,TGCGCCAGCAGTCCAGGGAACTATGGCTACACCTTC,CASSPGNYGYTF
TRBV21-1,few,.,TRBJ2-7,TGTGCCAGCAGCAAACTCGGCTACGAGCAGTACTTC,CASSKLGYEQYF
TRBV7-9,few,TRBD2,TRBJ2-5,TGTGCCAGCAGCTCACCGACTAGCCTCGAGACCCAGTACTTC,CASSSPTSLETQYF
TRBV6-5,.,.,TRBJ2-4,TGTGCCAGCAGTAAACTACTGGCCAAAAACATTCAGTACTTC,CASSKLLAKNIQYF
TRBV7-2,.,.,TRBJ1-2,TGTGCCAGCAGCTTAGGTGGGCCCTACGGCTACACCTTC,CASSLGGPYGYTF
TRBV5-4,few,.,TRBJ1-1,TGTGCCAGCACGCCGGAGGTGAACACTGAAGCTTTCTTT,CASTPEVNTEAFF
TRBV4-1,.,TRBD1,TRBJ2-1,TGCGCCAGCAGCCCCACGGACAGGGCCCTGTACAATGAGCAGTTCTTC,CASSPTDRALYNEQFF
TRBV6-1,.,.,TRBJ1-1,TGTGCCAGCAGCACCACGACAGCAAACACTGAAGCTTTCTTT,CASSTTTANTEAFF
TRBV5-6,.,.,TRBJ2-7,TGTGCCAGCAGCTTTTCCCCCGACAGCTACGAGCAGTACTTC,CASSFSPDSYEQYF
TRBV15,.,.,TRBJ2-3,TGTGCCACCAGCAGTGCCGTCGCTAGCTGGGTAGATACGCAGTATTTT,CATSSAVASWVDTQYF
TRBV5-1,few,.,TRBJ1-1,TGCGCCAGCAGCTGGGGGACACATATGAACACTGAAGCTTTCTTT,CASSWGTHMNTEAFF
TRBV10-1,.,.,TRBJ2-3,TGCGCCAGCAGTGAGTCAGGCGGCTCCACAGATACGCAGTATTTT,CASSESGGSTDTQYF
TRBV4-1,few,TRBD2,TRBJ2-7,TGCGCCAGCAGCCCCCTAGCGGGGGCCCACTACGAGCAGTACTTC,CASSPLAGAHYEQYF
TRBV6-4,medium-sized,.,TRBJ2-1,TGTGCCAGCAGTGCGGACTCCGGGGTCGATGAGCAGTTCTTC,CASSADSGVDEQFF
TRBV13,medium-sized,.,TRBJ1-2,TGTGCCAGCAGCTTAGGGAGTCAGACACATGGCTACACCTTC,CASSLGSQTHGYTF
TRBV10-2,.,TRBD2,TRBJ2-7,TGCGCCAGCAGTGTATCCCTAGCGGGGGGGGGAAACGAGCAGTACTTC,CASSVSLAGGGNEQYF
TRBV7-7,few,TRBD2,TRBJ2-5,TGTGCTAGCAGCGCCCGGACTAGCGCGAGGGAGACCCAGTACTTC,CASSARTSARETQYF
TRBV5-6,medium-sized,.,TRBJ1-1,TGTGCCAGCACCGGAGAGGGCAGGCCGACTTTCTTT,CASTGEGRPTFF
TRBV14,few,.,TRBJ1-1,TGTGCCAGCAGCCAAGATGTTGTCCAGACTGAAGCTTTCTTT,CASSQDVVQTEAFF
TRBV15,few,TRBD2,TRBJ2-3,TGTGCCACCAGCGGAGGACTAGCGGTAAACACAGATACGCAGTATTTT,CATSGGLAVNTDTQYF
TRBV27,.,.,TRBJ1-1,TGTGCCAGCGGCCTCGGGGGGGCTGAAGCTTTCTTT,CASGLGGAEAFF
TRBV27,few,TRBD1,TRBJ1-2,TGTGCCAGCAGTCACCTCGGGGACAGGGGATGGGTTGGCTACACCTTC,CASSHLGDRGWVGYTF
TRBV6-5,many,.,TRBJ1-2,TGTGCCAGCAGTTACTCGATGGGGGGGACCCATGGCTACACCTTC,CASSYSMGGTHGYTF
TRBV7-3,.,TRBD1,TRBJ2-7,TGTGCCAGCAGCTTCTGGACAGGGGTTGGGGAGCAGTACTTC,CASSFWTGVGEQYF
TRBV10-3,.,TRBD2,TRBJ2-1,TGTGCCATCGGGTCTAGCGGGGAAAACAATGAGCAGTTCTTC,CAIGSSGENNEQFF
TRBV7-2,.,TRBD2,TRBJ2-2,TGTGCCAGCAGCTTGGCGGGGGCGAACACCGGGGAGCTGTTTTTT,CASSLAGANTGELFF
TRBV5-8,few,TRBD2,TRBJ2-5,TGTGCCAGCAGGCCAGGACTAGTGGCGGAGACCCAGTACTTC,CASRPGLVAETQYF
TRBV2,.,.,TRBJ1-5,TGTGCCAGCAGTCCCCTCGGGCAGCCCCAGCATTTT,CASSPLGQPQHF